The 3 T cell receptor beta chains presented below share a single source sample, sequenced in a study of T cells after yellow fever vaccination. TCRdb reprocessed the 5' RACE reads with MiXCR, giving one entry per CDR3 protein. The sample holds about 500,000 distinct CDR3 sequences, about 15% seen once. The specimen comprised PBMCs, sampled 5 days after the first yellow fever vaccination. Every receptor here comes from a man between 18 and 35 years old who received the YFV17D yellow fever vaccine.

This clonotype was counted at least ten times. The chain links TRBV5-6 to TRBJ2-3; 8 nucleotides line up with TRBD1. CDR3 length equals 16 residues. With V trimmed by 4 bases and J by 5 bases, 12 bases remained unmatched. Per the germline V gene, CDR1 is SGHDT and CDR2 is YYEEEE. Here the CDR3 reads CASSLLTGALGDTQYF. CDR3 sequence (DNA): TGTGCCAGCAGCCTTCTGACAGGGGCACTGGGAGATACGCAGTATTTT.

The chain is built from TRBV28 and TRBJ2-2, with 7 nucleotides matching TRBD1. The CDR3 is 15 residues long. Germline CDR1 MDHEN, CDR2 SYDVKM. V lost 3 bases, J lost 6 bases, and 7 bases stayed unmatched. CDR3 protein: CASSLAGGAAGELFF. CDR3 nucleotide sequence: TGTGCCAGCAGTTTGGCAGGGGGAGCCGCCGGGGAGCTGTTTTTT.

V is TRBV9 and J is TRBJ2-2, with D perhaps matching TRBD2 (6 bases). Trimming removed 4 bases from V and 5 bases from J, with 15 bases in between. The CDR3 consists of 15 residues. Germline V CDR1 and CDR2: SGDLS, YYNGEE. CDR3 in DNA: TGTGCCAGCAGCCCCGGCGCGGGGACGACCGGGGAGCTGTTTTTT. This encodes CASSPGAGTTGELFF.